This T cell receptor beta chain was identified in a study of cytomegalovirus exposure and HLA in healthy donors. Study-wide results and caveats: With high specificity and sensitivity, the classifier reportedly diagnosed cytomegalovirus status.

The PCR made use of 60 Vbeta and 13 Jbeta primers. The table came from immunoSEQ multiplex PCR; TCRdb's copy has only in-frame clones and leaves some out. The table lists around 200,000 clones, roughly four fifths of them singletons. This clone was observed a single time. Its specificity is not known. The CDR3 is 12 residues long. Deletions cut 7 bases from V and 1 base from J, with 9 bases between. Germline CDR1 reads SGDLS; CDR2 reads YYNGEE. The receptor was derived from a man younger than 40 in good health and CMV-seronegative. J is TRBJ2-7 and V is TRBV9, with D possibly TRBD2 on 6 matching bases. Sample: PBMCs. The CDR3: CASGGQSYEQYF. DNA for the CDR3: TGTGCCAGCGGAGGGCAGTCCTACGAGCAGTACTTC.